This TCR beta chain originates from a study of human T cells and chemical hapten exposure. Looking at the study overall: Variability of per-sample TCR yields stemmed mainly from small differences in pooled library volume.

Sample time point: healthy volunteer bleed at 6 weeks. From whole blood left unfractionated, total RNA was extracted. V dropped 2 bases and J dropped 2 bases, with 7 bases sitting between them. The CDR3 has 15 amino acids. CDR1 and CDR2 from the germline V gene are MNHEY and SVGEGT. MiXCR, applied by TCRdb to the RACE reads, yields one record per CDR3 protein. This repertoire shows 60,000 to 90,000 distinct CDR3 sequences, around 9.3% found once; its top ten account for less than 2%. The sample taken for sequencing was whole blood. This sequence was found in a female donor in good health. Some clones in this sample may be carry-over from other donors' samples. The chain employs TRBV6-2 or TRBV6-3 and TRBJ2-6; unclear D gene. In DNA, the CDR3 is TGTGCCAGCAGTTACCCATCGGCTGGGGCCAACGTCCTGACTTTC. It specifies CASSYPSAGANVLTF.